The 12 T cell receptor beta chains below come from one sample, sequenced in a study of neurological immune-mediated disorders (dated by TCRdb to between 2018 and 2020). The library was generated by 5' RACE. The sample was run on an Illumina HiSeq 2500. TCRdb reanalyzed the raw reads on its own, using fastp at Q25 for trimming and MiXCR for clone calling, and kept in-frame beta chains. When rows share a CDR3 protein, they turn into one entry using the most common DNA and genes. This sample is represented by about 46,000 distinct CDR3 sequences; less than 4% of them were singletons. About 14% of the sample is taken by the ten largest. The sequenced sample consisted of PBMCs. All receptors come from a woman between 50 and 59 years old with multiple sclerosis.

This clonotype was observed at least ten times. This chain links TRBV20-1 with TRBJ1-2; the D is unclear. Trimming removed 3 bases from V and 3 bases from J, with 8 bases in between. This CDR3 region has 12 residues. Germline loops: CDR1 DFQATT, CDR2 SNEGSKA (reference sequence). The CDR3 DNA sequence: TGCAGTGCTAGGGTGGGTGACTATGGCTACACCTTC. Its translation: CSARVGDYGYTF.

This clonotype was counted many times. The J gene is TRBJ2-1, the V gene TRBV12-3 or TRBV12-4; D may be TRBD2 (6 bases). The V end lost 8 bases, the J end lost 8 bases, and 19 bases lay between the germline ends. This CDR3 contains 14 residues. The CDR3 DNA is TGTGCCAGCCGGGGGTCCTGGGGAAGCTATGAGCAGTTCTTC. Its translation: CASRGSWGSYEQFF.

This clonotype was seen at least ten times. V is TRBV29-1 and J is TRBJ2-5; 10 bases map to TRBD2. With 5 bases clipped from V and 9 bases from J, the junction kept 12 bases outside the gene matches. Germline V gene lookup returns CDR1 SQVTM and CDR2 ANQGSEA. CDR3 length equals 14 residues. The CDR3 is CSVTTGTSATAQYF. The CDR3 nucleotides are TGCAGCGTTACCACCGGGACTAGCGCCACGGCCCAGTACTTC.

This clonotype was recorded many times. The chain combines TRBV10-3 with TRBJ2-3, with TRBD2 identical over 8 bases. This CDR3 region has 15 residues. CDR1 and CDR2 from the germline V gene are ENHRY and SYGVKD. V shed 3 bases, J shed 2 bases, and the junction held 4 bases outside the gene matches. The CDR3 nucleotides are TGTGCCATCAGTGATATAGCGGGGACCACAGATACGCAGTATTTT. Protein sequence: CAISDIAGTTDTQYF.

This clonotype was recorded many times. The chain has TRBV2 and TRBJ1-2; D gene ambiguous. CDR1 and CDR2 from the germline V gene are SNHLY and FYNNEI. The CDR3 spans 15 residues. V dropped 3 bases and J dropped 3 bases, with 14 bases sitting between them. CDR3 sequence: CASSDATAPYYGYTF. The CDR3 bases are TGTGCCAGCAGTGATGCAACAGCTCCATACTATGGCTACACCTTC.

In its sample, this clonotype was seen many times. V gene TRBV20-1 combines with J gene TRBJ1-1; no firm D call. The CDR3 covers 12 residues. The V end was cut by 6 bases, the J end by 4 bases, with 12 bases between. Germline-derived CDR1 and CDR2 are DFQATT and SNEGSKA (reference sequence). CDR3 region: CSAHKGFTEAFF. CDR3 nucleotide sequence: TGCAGTGCCCACAAGGGATTCACTGAAGCTTTCTTT.

This clonotype was observed many times. This chain joins TRBV25-1 and TRBJ2-2; no firm D call. Trimming cost V 6 bases and J 1 base, with 6 bases left between them. The CDR3 is made up of 13 amino acids. Germline values: CDR1 MGHDK, CDR2 SYGVNS. CDR3 sequence reads: CASRIGNTGELFF. The CDR3 DNA sequence: TGTGCCAGCAGGATAGGGAACACCGGGGAGCTGTTTTTT.

This clonotype has more than one count but fewer than ten. The rearrangement links TRBV20-1 to TRBJ2-3; 7 bases are a match to TRBD2. V was clipped by 5 bases and J by 5 bases; unmatched bases: 7. There are 13 residues in the CDR3. CDR1 is DFQATT and CDR2 is SNEGSKA in the germline V gene (reference sequence). The CDR3 sequence is CSAESGNRDTQYF. CDR3 nucleotides: TGCAGTGCTGAAAGCGGGAATAGAGATACGCAGTATTTT.

This clonotype was counted ten times or more. V gene TRBV12-3 or TRBV12-4 combines with J gene TRBJ2-1; possibly TRBD1 for D (6 bases). V dropped 5 bases and J dropped 8 bases, with 7 bases sitting between them. This CDR3 has 11 amino acids. The CDR3, as DNA: TGTGCCAGCAGTAACAGGGATGAGCAGTTCTTC. Translated: CASSNRDEQFF.

This clonotype was detected ten times or more. The chain employs TRBV20-1 and TRBJ1-2; D ambiguous. Germline CDR1 reads DFQATT; CDR2 reads SNEGSKA (reference sequence). Deletions cut 0 bases from V and 8 bases from J, with 19 bases between. This CDR3 has 15 residues. CDR3 residues: CSARDPLDIVKGYTF. DNA for the CDR3: TGCAGTGCTAGAGATCCCCTTGACATTGTGAAAGGCTACACCTTC.

Ten or more counts support this clonotype. This chain connects TRBV11-2 to TRBJ2-3; D not certain. The CDR3 length is 11 residues. Germline V gene data show CDR1 as SGHAT and CDR2 as FQNNGV. V lost 5 bases, J lost 4 bases, and 4 bases lay in between. CDR3 amino acids: CASSQADTQYF. Written as DNA, the CDR3 is TGTGCCAGCAGCCAAGCAGATACGCAGTATTTT. Using reference TRBV11-2 and TRBJ2-3 for the parts outside the CDR3, the full variable domain is EAGVAQSPRYKIIEKRQSVAFWCNPISGHATLYWYQQILGQGPKLLIQFQNNGVVDDSQLPKDRFSAERLKGVDSTLKIQPAKLEDSAVYLCASSQADTQYFGPGTRLTVL.

This clonotype was observed at least ten times. The chain couples TRBV7-2 to TRBJ2-7, with TRBD2 identical over 9 bases. V was pared by 1 base and J by 4 bases, with 2 bases of the junction left unmatched. Germline CDR1 SGHTA, CDR2 FQGNSA. There are 14 residues in the CDR3. The CDR3 region is CASSLGGRGYEQYF. CDR3 coding DNA: TGTGCCAGCAGCTTAGGCGGGAGGGGGTACGAGCAGTACTTC. Full variable domain (rest looked up from reference TRBV7-2 and TRBJ2-7): GAGVSQSPSNKVTEKGKDVELRCDPISGHTALYWYRQSLGQGLEFLIYFQGNSAPDKSGLPSDRFSAERTGGSVSTLTIQRTQQEDSAVYLCASSLGGRGYEQYFGPGTRLTVT.